The TCR beta chain described here comes from a study of T-cell reconstitution after alpha-beta-depleted transplantation in children. The TCRbeta library incorporated unique molecular identifiers. TCRdb passed the PCR reads through MiXCR, listing each CDR3 protein once. The data show roughly 500,000 distinct CDR3 sequences, roughly 18% seen once. V shed 5 bases, J shed 4 bases, and the junction held 10 bases outside the gene matches. Per germline, CDR1 MNHEY and CDR2 SMNVEV (reference sequence). The CDR3 runs 15 residues. This material consisted of PBMCs from the stem cell graft donor, taken from the stem cell graft. This clonotype originated in a human donor who donated a stem cell graft to a child with acute lymphoblastic leukemia. The genes are TRBV27 and TRBJ2-5, with 7 bases identical to TRBD2. CDR3 nucleotide sequence: TGTGCCAGCAGTCCGACTGGCGGGAGCCGAGAGACCCAGTACTTC. As protein: CASSPTGGSRETQYF.